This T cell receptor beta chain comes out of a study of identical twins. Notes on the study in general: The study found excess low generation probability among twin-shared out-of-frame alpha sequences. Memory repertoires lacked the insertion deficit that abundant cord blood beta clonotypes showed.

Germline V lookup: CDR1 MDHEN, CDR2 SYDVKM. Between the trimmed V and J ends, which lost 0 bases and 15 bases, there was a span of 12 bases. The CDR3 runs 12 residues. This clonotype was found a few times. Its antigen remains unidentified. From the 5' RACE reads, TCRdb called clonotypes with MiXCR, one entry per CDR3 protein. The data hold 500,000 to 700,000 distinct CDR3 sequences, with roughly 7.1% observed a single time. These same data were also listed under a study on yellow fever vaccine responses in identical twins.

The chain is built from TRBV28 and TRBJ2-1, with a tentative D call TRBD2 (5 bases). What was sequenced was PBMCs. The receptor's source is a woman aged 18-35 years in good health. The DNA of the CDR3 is TGTGCCAGCAGTTTATGGGGGAGAGAGTGGTTCTTC. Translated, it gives CASSLWGREWFF.